This T cell receptor beta chain was sequenced for a study of T cell responses to AZD1222 COVID-19 vaccine. General study results and limits: Donor demographics were predominantly white British with a female majority; clonal diversity may be underestimated.

In the case of this clone: Its antigen is unknown.

The CDR3 runs 11 residues. Looked up from germline, CDR1 is GTSNPN and CDR2 is SVGIG (reference sequence). Method: immunoSEQ multiplex PCR; TCRdb's copy keeps in-frame clones and lacks some. The sample has about 140,000 clones, about 91% seen once; the top ten hold around 3%. The sequence derives from an adult in good health. The J gene is TRBJ2-5, the V gene TRBV30, with D maybe TRBD2 (5 bases). The sequencing used peripheral blood, collected on day 0 of AZD1222 vaccination. The CDR3 spells CAIKGRETQYF. The CDR3 DNA sequence: TGTGCTATAAAAGGGAGAGAGACCCAGTACTTC.